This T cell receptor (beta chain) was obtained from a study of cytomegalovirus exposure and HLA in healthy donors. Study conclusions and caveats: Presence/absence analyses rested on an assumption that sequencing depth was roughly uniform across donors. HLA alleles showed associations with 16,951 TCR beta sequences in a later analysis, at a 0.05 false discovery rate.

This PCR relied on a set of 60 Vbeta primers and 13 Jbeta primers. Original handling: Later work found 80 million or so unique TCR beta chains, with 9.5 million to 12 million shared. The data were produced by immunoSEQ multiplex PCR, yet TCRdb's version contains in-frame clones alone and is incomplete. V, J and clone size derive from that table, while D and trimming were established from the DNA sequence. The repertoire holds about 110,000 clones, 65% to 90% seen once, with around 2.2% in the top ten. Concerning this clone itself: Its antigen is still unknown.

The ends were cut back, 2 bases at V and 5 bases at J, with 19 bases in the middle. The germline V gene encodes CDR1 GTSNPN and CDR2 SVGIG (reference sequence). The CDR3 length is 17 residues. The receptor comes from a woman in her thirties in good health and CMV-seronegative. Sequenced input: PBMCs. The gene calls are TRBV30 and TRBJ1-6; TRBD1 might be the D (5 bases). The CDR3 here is CAWSLSSAGGDNSPLHF. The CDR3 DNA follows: TGTGCCTGGAGTTTAAGTTCAGCGGGAGGGGATAATTCACCCCTCCACTTT.